Detailed here is one T cell receptor (beta chain). This clone's antigen is unknown. No per-base quality is available; no much larger clone lies one base away. The data are from a study of naive and memory T cell subsets (dated by TCRdb to 2017 to 2019). For the study in its entirety: The study applied an open-source, UMI-based TCR alpha and beta sequencing pipeline to sorted naive and memory peripheral blood T cell subsets. The functional CMV T cell responses agreed completely with IgG serology results. RNA was DNase-treated and reverse transcribed with TCR constant-region primers, mostly using SuperScript III.

To prepare the library, UMI-ligation and nested PCR was applied. The beta constant-region primer was an equimolar mix of two oligonucleotides covering both TRBC1 and TRBC2. Four rounds of PCR, combining the SP2 primer with nested alpha and beta constant-region primers, were used to amplify the ligated cDNA. T4 RNA ligase 1 ligated a single-stranded oligonucleotide carrying the SP2 primer and a 12-nucleotide UMI to the cDNA 3' end. The ligation reaction was kept at 16 degrees C for 20-24 hours. PCR2 was usually performed as a SYBR Green qPCR and halted at a preset threshold so that over-amplification would not occur. Every purification after the first one was done using Agencourt AMPure XP magnetic beads. Libraries were quantified by Qubit and checked on a TapeStation, with a main peak expected near 650 bp. Sequencing of the pooled libraries was done on an Illumina MiSeq using v2 2x251 paired-end kits, which typically yielded roughly 0.95-2.1 million reads per sample. Each sample library was pooled at approximately 3.7 nM, and roughly 5-8% PhiX was included to improve cluster recognition. Per the source publication's procedure: Using tag matching that tolerated one base-pair mismatch, Decombinator assigned V and J genes to FASTQ reads that had been processed by Demultiplexor. Collapsinator used UMIs to correct both sequencing errors and frequency errors arising from PCR heterogeneity. TCRs were translated and CDR3s were extracted from the conserved cysteine to the FGXG phenylalanine by CDR3Translator, with non-productive sequences being flagged. Repertoires were subsampled to equal numbers of UMI-defined TCRs before Gini, Shannon entropy and inverse Simpson indices were calculated. Within the linear range, a power law was fitted to clonotype abundance distributions using maximum likelihood. Similar UMI counts, unique TCR numbers and clonal distributions were obtained with the pipeline and with MIGEC on one naive CD8 sample. A set of roughly 6,600 CMV-associated CDR3 sequences, compiled from VDJdb and a published dataset, was used to search the repertoires. The public reads were run again by TCRdb, first through fastp at Q25 and then through MiXCR, and only productive beta chains were kept. Here each entry gathers all rows of one CDR3 protein and keeps the most common genes and DNA. These V and J calls derive from TCRdb rather than the authors' analysis. In this sample the table shows over 100,000 distinct CDR3 sequences, approximately 37% of which occur a single time. Approximately 0.87% of the sample lies in the top ten.

TCR alpha and beta chain libraries were amplified separately from the second PCR step onward. The CMV status of each donor was determined by measuring IFNgamma production from CD4+ T cells after fresh PBMCs had been stimulated overnight with CMV viral lysate. Miltenyi beads were used first to positively select CD4 T cells, and CD8 T cells were then positively selected from the CD4-negative fraction. Cells stained for CD3, CD4, CD8, CD45RA, CD27 and a live/dead dye were sorted on a BD Aria II into four subsets by CD45RA and CD27. Blood came from three healthy volunteers, each fractionated into CD4 and CD8 T cells and then into four differentiation subsets. Approximately 130 ml of peripheral blood was drawn per donor, and PBMC were isolated by Ficoll-Paque PLUS density-gradient centrifugation. Sorted cells were lysed in RLT buffer, after which RNA was extracted using a Qiagen RNeasy kit and stored at -80 degrees C.

The paper's findings and limits, for the study overall: Following error correction, more than 95% of naive TCR sequences occurred only once, which made naive abundance distributions much steeper than those of memory subsets. Each clonotype was defined as a single alpha or beta chain sequence rather than as a paired alpha/beta receptor. TCR abundance followed a power law with an exponent that was different for naive and memory subsets but consistent across the three individuals. RNA-based TCR counts may be influenced by expression changes linked to T cell activation and differentiation. No ground truth was available to validate the repertoire findings for the naive and memory subsets. Gini index rose and Shannon and inverse Simpson diversity fell from naive through CM, EM and EMRA in both CD4 and CD8 cells.

Sequencing was carried out using central memory CD4+ T cells from blood. The cell subset or site label on this specimen signifies: central memory, CD45RA- CD27+. This clonotype was obtained from a human donor in good health.

The CDR3 region reads CASSLGFEQFF. The DNA sequence is as follows: TGTGCCAGCAGCCTGGGTTTCGAGCAGTTCTTC. The chain employs TRBV5-6 and TRBJ2-1; no D segment can be confidently identified. In the germline V gene, CDR1 corresponds to SGHDT and CDR2 to YYEEEE. The trim is 4 bases for V and 10 bases for J, with a gap of 9 bases between the germline ends. From the cysteine up to the phenylalanine, the CDR3 has a length of 11 residues. Only the CDR3 DNA is retained, 33 bases long and in frame from the first base.